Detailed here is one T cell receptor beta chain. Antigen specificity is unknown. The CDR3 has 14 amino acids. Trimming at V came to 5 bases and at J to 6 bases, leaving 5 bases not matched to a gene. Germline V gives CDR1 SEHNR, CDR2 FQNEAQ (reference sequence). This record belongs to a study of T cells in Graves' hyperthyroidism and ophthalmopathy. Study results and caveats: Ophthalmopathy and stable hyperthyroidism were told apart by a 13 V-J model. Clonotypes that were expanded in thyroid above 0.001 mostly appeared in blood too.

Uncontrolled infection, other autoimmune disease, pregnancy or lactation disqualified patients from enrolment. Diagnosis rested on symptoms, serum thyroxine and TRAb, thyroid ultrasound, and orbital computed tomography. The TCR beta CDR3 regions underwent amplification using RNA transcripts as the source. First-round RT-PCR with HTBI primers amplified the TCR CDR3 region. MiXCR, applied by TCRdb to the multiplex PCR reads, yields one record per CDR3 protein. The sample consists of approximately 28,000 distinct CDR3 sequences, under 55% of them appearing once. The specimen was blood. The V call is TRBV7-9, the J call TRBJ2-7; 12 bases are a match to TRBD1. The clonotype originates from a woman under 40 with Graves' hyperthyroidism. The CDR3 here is CASSPWDRGREQYF. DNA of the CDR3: TGTGCCAGCAGCCCATGGGACAGGGGGCGCGAGCAGTACTTC. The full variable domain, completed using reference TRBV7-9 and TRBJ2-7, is DTGVSQNPRHKITKRGQNVTFRCDPISEHNRLYWYRQTLGQGPEFLTYFQNEAQLEKSRLLSDRFSAERPKGSFSTLEIQRTEQGDSAMYLCASSPWDRGREQYFGPGTRLTVT.